This TCR beta chain was identified during a study of blood T cell repertoires in COVID-19. Study details: COVID-19 samples from acute and convalescent phases originated in the United States, Italy and Spain.

Per the study methods: Reference gene primer amplification gave nucleated cell count estimates. Sequencing used immunoSEQ multiplex PCR; TCRdb keeps in-frame clones, though not all of them. From that table come the V and J calls and clone size; the DNA was used to work out D and trimming. The table shows some 350,000 clones, with about 88% occurring only once. Trimming stripped 5 bases from V and 0 bases from J, with 11 bases between. This CDR3 has 15 amino acids. CDR1 is KGHSH, CDR2 LQKENI, per germline. The sequenced material came from peripheral blood. V usage is TRBV18 and J usage is TRBJ2-1; D may be TRBD1 (5 bases). This sequence was found in a woman between 65 and 79 years old with COVID-19, enrolled during active disease. For the CDR3, the DNA is TGTGCCAGCTCAAGACAGAGTAACTCCTACAATGAGCAGTTCTTC. Residues: CASSRQSNSYNEQFF.